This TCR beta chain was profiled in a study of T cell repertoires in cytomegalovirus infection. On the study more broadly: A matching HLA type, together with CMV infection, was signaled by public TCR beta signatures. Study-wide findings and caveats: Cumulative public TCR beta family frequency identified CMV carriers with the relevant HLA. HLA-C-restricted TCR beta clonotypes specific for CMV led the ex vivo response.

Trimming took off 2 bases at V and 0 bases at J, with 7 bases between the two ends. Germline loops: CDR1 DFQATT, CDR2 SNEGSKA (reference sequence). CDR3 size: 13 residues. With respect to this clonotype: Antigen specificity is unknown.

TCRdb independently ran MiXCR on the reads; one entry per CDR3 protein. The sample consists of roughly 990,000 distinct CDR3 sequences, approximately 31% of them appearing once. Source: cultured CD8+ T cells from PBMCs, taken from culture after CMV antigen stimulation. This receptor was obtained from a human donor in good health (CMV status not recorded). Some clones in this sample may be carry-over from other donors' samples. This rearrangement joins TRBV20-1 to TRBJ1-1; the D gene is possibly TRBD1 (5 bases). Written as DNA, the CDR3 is TGCAGTGCTAGATGGGGCATGAACACTGAAGCTTTCTTT. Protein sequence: CSARWGMNTEAFF.